This T cell receptor (beta chain) was documented in a study of blood T cell repertoires in COVID-19. V lost 0 bases, J lost 4 bases, and 10 bases lay in between. The CDR3 extends over 14 amino acids. Germline V lookup: CDR1 SGHAT, CDR2 FQNNGV. Assay: immunoSEQ multiplex PCR; the TCRdb copy retains only in-frame clones and omits some. The sample shows 140,000 to 150,000 clones, around four fifths of them seen only once. The specimen sequenced was PBMCs or T cells enriched from blood (not recorded which). The clonotype originates from a woman aged 40 to 50 who had recovered from COVID-19. V usage is TRBV11-2 and J usage is TRBJ2-7; D unresolved. The CDR3 here is CASSLDVAPYEQYF. In DNA form, the CDR3 reads TGTGCCAGCAGCTTAGATGTTGCGCCTTACGAGCAGTACTTC. Looking up the rest from reference TRBV11-2 and TRBJ2-7 gives the full variable domain: EAGVAQSPRYKIIEKRQSVAFWCNPISGHATLYWYQQILGQGPKLLIQFQNNGVVDDSQLPKDRFSAERLKGVDSTLKIQPAKLEDSAVYLCASSLDVAPYEQYFGPGTRLTVT.